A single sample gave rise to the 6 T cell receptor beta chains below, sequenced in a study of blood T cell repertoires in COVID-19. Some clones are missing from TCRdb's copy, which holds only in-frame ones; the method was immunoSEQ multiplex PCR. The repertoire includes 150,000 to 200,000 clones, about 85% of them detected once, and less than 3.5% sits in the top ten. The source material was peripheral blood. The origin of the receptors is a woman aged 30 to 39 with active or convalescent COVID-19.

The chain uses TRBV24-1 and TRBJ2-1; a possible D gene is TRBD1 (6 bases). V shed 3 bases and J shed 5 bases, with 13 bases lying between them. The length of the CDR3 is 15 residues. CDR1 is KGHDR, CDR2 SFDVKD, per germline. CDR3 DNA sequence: TGTGCCACCAGTGATCCAGGGGCCAAGCACAATGAGCAGTTCTTC. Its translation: CATSDPGAKHNEQFF.

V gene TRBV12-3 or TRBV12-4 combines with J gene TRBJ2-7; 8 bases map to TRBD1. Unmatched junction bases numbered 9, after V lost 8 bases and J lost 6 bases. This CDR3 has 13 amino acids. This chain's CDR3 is CASAGQGPLEQYF. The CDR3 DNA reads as TGTGCCAGCGCTGGACAGGGTCCTCTCGAGCAGTACTTC.

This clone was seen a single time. The CDR3 sequence is CASSEYPETYNEQFF. CDR3 coding DNA: TGCGCCAGCAGTGAGTATCCGGAGACCTACAATGAGCAGTTCTTC. The chain links TRBV10-1 to TRBJ2-1; D is uncertain. Germline V lookup: CDR1 WNHNN, CDR2 SYGVQD (reference sequence). The CDR3 totals 15 residues. V lost 1 base to trimming and J lost 2 bases, with 9 bases between them.

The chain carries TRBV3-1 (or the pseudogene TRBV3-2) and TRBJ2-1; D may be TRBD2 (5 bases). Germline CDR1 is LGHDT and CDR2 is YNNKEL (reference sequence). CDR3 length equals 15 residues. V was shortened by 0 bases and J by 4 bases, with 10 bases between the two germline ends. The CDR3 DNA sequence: TGTGCCAGCAGCCAAGATCCCGGGATGTACAATGAGCAGTTCTTC. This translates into CASSQDPGMYNEQFF.

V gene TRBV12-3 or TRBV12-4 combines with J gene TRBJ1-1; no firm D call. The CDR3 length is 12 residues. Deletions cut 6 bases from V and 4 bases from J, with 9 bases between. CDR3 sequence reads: CASRRGLTEAFF. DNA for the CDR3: TGTGCCAGCAGGCGGGGTCTCACTGAAGCTTTCTTT.

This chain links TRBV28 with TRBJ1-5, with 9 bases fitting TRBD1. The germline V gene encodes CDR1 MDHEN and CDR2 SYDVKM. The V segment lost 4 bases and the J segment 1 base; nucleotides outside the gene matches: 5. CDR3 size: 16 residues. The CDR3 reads CASSYYGQGSNQPQHF. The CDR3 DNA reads TGTGCCAGCAGTTACTATGGACAGGGGAGCAATCAGCCCCAGCATTTT.